One and the same sample provided the 30 T cell receptor beta chains below, sequenced in a study of tumor and adjacent non-tumor tissue in lung cancer. No cell sorting was done before RNA was extracted from the tissue. More than 3 cm separated this lung sample from the edge of the tumor. The library came from three nested PCR rounds adapted from ARM-PCR protocols. TCRdb processed the multiplex PCR reads anew with MiXCR; each CDR3 protein has one entry. Altogether approximately 79,000 distinct CDR3 sequences are present, about 80% being singletons, with the ten largest covering around 43%. Sequences were obtained from distant non-tumor lung tissue. All receptors come from a man aged 70 or older with non-small cell lung cancer.

V usage is TRBV6-1 and J usage is TRBJ2-2, with D maybe TRBD2 (7 bases). The germline V gene encodes CDR1 MNHNS and CDR2 SASEGT. The CDR3 sequence is 15 residues long. The CDR3 loop reads CESSLGGAYTGELFF. The CDR3 DNA reads as TGTGAAAGCAGCTTAGGGGGGGCGTACACCGGGGAGCTGTTTTTT.

Note on this clonotype: An end of the junction does not agree with germline; a read error may underlie this. This chain joins TRBV4-3 and TRBJ2-1, with 8 bases fitting TRBD2. The CDR3 is 15 residues long. CDR1 and CDR2 (germline): LGHNA, YSLEER. CDR3 sequence (DNA): TGCGCCAGCAGCCGCCTTCCGGGACTAGACAATGAGCAGTTTTTC. Protein: CASSRLPGLDNEQFF.

About this clonotype: The conserved final phenylalanine or tryptophan is absent from the CDR3, which likely points to a read error. The genes are TRBV11-2 and TRBJ2-7; no clear D. This CDR3 is built from 14 residues. Per the germline V gene, CDR1 is SGHAT and CDR2 is FQNNGV. V lost 5 bases and J lost 3, with 14 bases in between. The chain's CDR3 is CASSGDSISYEQYL. The CDR3 nucleotides are TGTGCCAGCAGCGGGGATAGCATAAGCTACGAGCAGTACCTC.

This clonotype was counted only a few times. The genes are TRBV20-1 and TRBJ1-5, with 7 bases lining up with TRBD1. V dropped 5 bases and J dropped 0; count of bases not matched to a gene: 7. CDR3 size: 15 residues. Per germline, CDR1 DFQATT and CDR2 SNEGSKA (reference sequence). CDR3 DNA sequence: TGCAGTGCTGGCGGACAGGCAAATAGCAATCAGCCCCAGCATTTT. Its protein product is CSAGGQANSNQPQHF.

This clonotype has a handful of counts. One base away lies a much larger clone, so this may be a sequencing read error. The J gene is TRBJ2-7, the V gene TRBV5-6; TRBD1 aligns across 10 bases. Trimming took 0 bases from V and 5 from J; bases not matched to a gene: 5. The CDR3 extends over 15 amino acids. Germline CDR1 SGHDT, CDR2 YYEEEE. The CDR3: CASSLGQGANHEQYF. The CDR3 DNA follows: TGTGCCAGCAGCTTGGGACAGGGGGCTAATCACGAGCAGTACTTC.

This clonotype was counted ten times or more. The V call is TRBV10-2, the J call TRBJ2-2; 8 bases line up with TRBD2. V lost 6 bases, J lost 2 bases, and 8 bases stayed unmatched. The CDR3 length is 16 residues. Per germline, CDR1 WSHSY and CDR2 SAAADI. The CDR3 region has the DNA TGCGCCAGCAGACCAGACGGGGGGGGTAACACCGGGGAGCTGTTTTTT. Encoded protein: CASRPDGGGNTGELFF.

For this clonotype: Since no conserved phenylalanine or tryptophan closes the CDR3, a read error is the likely cause. J is TRBJ2-5 and V is TRBV12-3 or TRBV12-4; TRBD2 aligns across 10 bases. V was clipped by 6 bases and J by 5 bases; unmatched bases: 9. This CDR3 has 15 residues. CDR3 DNA: TGTGCCAGCAGCGGTCTAGCGGGAGTAGTGGAGACCCAGTACATC. Translated: CASSGLAGVVETQYI.

V and J are TRBV5-1 and TRBJ2-3; D unclear. Germline V gene lookup returns CDR1 SGHRS and CDR2 YFSETQ. The CDR3 is 11 amino acids. In nucleotides, the CDR3 is TGCGTAAGTGCCGAAAGGGATACGCAGTATTTT. Amino acid sequence: CVSAERDTQYF.

This sequence joins TRBV7-8 and TRBJ2-2; unclear D gene. CDR3 length: 15 amino acids. V was shortened by 1 base and J by 5 bases, with 11 bases between the two germline ends. Germline assignment: CDR1 SGHVS and CDR2 FQNEAQ. The CDR3 DNA reads as TGTGCCAGCAGCTTAGTTTCGGCCAATACCGGGGAGCTGTTTTTT. Its protein product is CASSLVSANTGELFF.

In regard to this clonotype: Because the CDR3's place on the DNA is in doubt, the DNA is left out and the CDR3 is given as listed by TCRdb. The chain couples TRBV5-5 to TRBJ1-2; TRBD1 is taken as the D call from the table, unchecked against the DNA. The CDR3 is 15 amino acids long, termini counted. Germline V CDR1 and CDR2: SGHKS, YYEKEE (reference sequence). The CDR3 here is CDSNLGARDLYGCTF.

With regard to this clonotype: At one of its ends the junction is not consistent with the germline gene, which may arise from a read error. The genes are TRBV12-3 or TRBV12-4 and TRBJ2-3; D gene ambiguous. The CDR3 runs to 14 residues. The CDR3 loop is CASSLVQPSSRQYF. CDR3 in DNA: TGTGCTAGCAGTCTGGTCCAACCCAGTTCGAGGCAGTATTTT.

The table lists this clonotype with a count of one. Since the CDR3 does not end with the conserved phenylalanine or tryptophan, this likely comes from a read error. V is TRBV11-3 and J is TRBJ1-1, with D uncertain. Per the germline V gene, CDR1 is SGHNT and CDR2 is YENEEA. The CDR3 consists of 16 residues. The V and J ends lost 11 bases and 2 bases respectively, with 24 bases between them. CDR3 DNA sequence: TGTGCCCGTAACTTCCGGAACAGAACCCTTAACACTGAAGCTTTCTAT. As protein: CARNFRNRTLNTEAFY.

About this clonotype itself: This CDR3 fails to terminate in the conserved phenylalanine or tryptophan, so it likely reflects a read error. This chain connects TRBV5-1 to TRBJ2-1, with 11 bases that match TRBD2. The CDR3 spans 15 residues. CDR1 and CDR2 from the germline V gene are SGHRS and YFSETQ. The CDR3 here is CANSSGLAVNNKQFL. CDR3 DNA: TGCGCCAACAGCTCGGGACTAGCGGTGAATAATAAGCAGTTCCTC.

Comment on this clonotype: An end of the junction differs from the germline gene, which may be a read error. The genes are TRBV6-1 and TRBJ2-3; a weak D match, TRBD2 (6 bases). This CDR3 contains 14 residues. The germline CDR1 and CDR2 sequences are MNHNS and SASEGT. CDR3: CAANFGGYTDTQYF. CDR3 in DNA: TGTGCCGCCAACTTCGGGGGATACACAGATACACAGTATTTT.

The CDR3 nucleotides are TGTGCCAGCAGCTTGGGGACAGGGGTCGATGAGCAGTTCTTC. It specifies CASSLGTGVDEQFF. This chain links TRBV11-1 with TRBJ2-1; 10 bases are a match to TRBD1. The junction had 4 bases not matched to a gene; V was cut back by 3 bases and J by 8 bases. This CDR3 is 14 amino acids long. Germline CDR1 reads SGHAT; CDR2 reads FQDESV (reference sequence).

The rearrangement joins TRBV29-1 to TRBJ2-7, with TRBD2 identical over 11 bases. Unmatched junction bases numbered 10, after V lost 8 bases and J lost 7 bases. This CDR3 contains 13 residues. Germline CDR1 SQVTM, CDR2 ANQGSEA. This CDR3 reads CSIGTSGAWEQYF. CDR3 DNA sequence: TGCAGCATCGGGACTAGCGGAGCCTGGGAGCAGTACTTC.

About this clonotype itself: The CDR3 does not end in the conserved phenylalanine or tryptophan, so this is likely a read error. V and J are TRBV20-1 and TRBJ2-4; D is uncertain. The V gene's germline CDR1 is DFQATT and CDR2 SNEGSKA (reference sequence). This CDR3 region has 13 residues. CDR3 DNA sequence: TGCAGTGCTGTCAAAGTAGCCATAAACATTCAGTACTTG. This sequence encodes CSAVKVAINIQYL.

As regards this clonotype: At one end, the junction sequence differs from germline, possibly due to a read error. The chain links TRBV12-3 or TRBV12-4 to TRBJ1-2, with D unresolved. The CDR3 spans 16 residues. The CDR3 sequence is CVSSPRGRGLGYGYTF. The CDR3, as DNA: TGTGTCAGCAGCCCCAGAGGACGTGGCCTGGGCTATGGCTACACCTTC.

To note about this clonotype: One end of the junction fails to match germline, which may point to a read error. The rearrangement joins TRBV11-2 to TRBJ2-3, with D perhaps matching TRBD2 (5 bases). The CDR3 consists of 15 residues. Germline CDR1 and CDR2: SGHAT and FQNNGV. The CDR3 reads CARTRREVSTDMQYF. The CDR3 DNA is TGTGCCAGAACTCGTCGGGAAGTAAGCACAGATATGCAGTATTTT.

This clonotype was seen a few times. A much bigger clone sits one base away, suggesting this may be a read error. This chain joins TRBV30 and TRBJ1-1, with a possible D match to TRBD1 (5 bases). CDR3 size: 11 residues. CDR1 and CDR2 (germline): GTSNPN, SVGIG (reference sequence). CDR3 loop: CAWRGTSETFF. The CDR3 DNA reads as TGTGCCTGGAGGGGGACCAGTGAAACTTTCTTT.

Comment on this clonotype: Being one base from a much bigger clone, this may be a read error. This chain joins TRBV6-5 and TRBJ2-1; a possible D gene is TRBD2 (6 bases). CDR1 is MNHEY and CDR2 is SVGAGI in the germline V gene. The CDR3 sequence is 13 residues long. CDR3 sequence: CANSYRLDSEQFF. The CDR3 DNA reads TGTGCCAACAGTTACCGACTAGACAGTGAGCAGTTCTTC.

With regard to this clonotype: One end of the junction is discordant with germline, which a read error may explain. The rearrangement joins TRBV10-2 to TRBJ2-7; 7 bases map to TRBD1. The germline V gene encodes CDR1 WSHSY and CDR2 SAAADI. The CDR3 loop spans 14 amino acids. The CDR3 DNA is TGCGCCAGTTTATCCGGGACAGCGTATGACGAGCACTACTTC. Protein sequence: CASLSGTAYDEHYF.

About this clonotype: The junction and the germline gene differ at one end; a read error may be behind it. The chain uses TRBV6-5 and TRBJ1-2, with TRBD1 matching 7 bases. This CDR3 has 17 residues. Germline values: CDR1 MNHEY, CDR2 SVGAGI. The CDR3, as DNA: TGTTCCAGCAGTTACTCAATTACCGGGCAGGGGGACTATGGCTACACCTTC. Translated: CSSSYSITGQGDYGYTF.

As for this clonotype: Given the absence of the conserved phenylalanine or tryptophan at the CDR3 end, a read error is likely. The V call is TRBV11-2, the J call TRBJ2-2; 7 nucleotides line up with TRBD1. The CDR3 is 16 amino acids. The germline gives CDR1 SGHAT, CDR2 FQNNGV. The CDR3 loop reads CGSSLVGTGVAGELFP. The CDR3 DNA reads TGTGGCAGCAGCTTAGTGGGTACAGGGGTTGCCGGGGAGCTGTTTCCT.

Points on this clonotype: A read error may produce the germline difference seen at one junction end. The chain couples TRBV11-2 to TRBJ2-3, with D possibly being TRBD1 (6 bases). The germline V gene has CDR1 SGHAT and CDR2 FQNNGV. The CDR3 extends over 14 amino acids. CDR3 sequence (DNA): TGTGCCAGCAGCTTACAGGGGTTCTCAAATACTCAGTATTTT. Translating gives CASSLQGFSNTQYF.

In regard to this clonotype: An end of the junction differs from the germline gene, which may be a read error. This chain uses TRBV11-3 with TRBJ1-2; D uncertain. Looked up from germline, CDR1 is SGHNT and CDR2 is YENEEA. The CDR3 runs to 13 residues. DNA of the CDR3: TGTTCCAGCAGCCCGCGACGGAGCTATGGCAACACCTTC. It translates to CSSSPRRSYGNTF.

As concerns this clonotype: A read error may produce the germline difference seen at one junction end. V and J are TRBV6-6 and TRBJ1-5; 7 nucleotides agree with TRBD1. CDR1 and CDR2 (germline): MNHNY, SVGAGI (reference sequence). The CDR3 totals 15 residues. The CDR3 protein is CASCALGGAGQLQHF. The DNA for the CDR3 is TGTGCCAGCTGTGCTTTAGGGGGCGCAGGGCAGCTCCAGCATTTT.

Of note for this clonotype: The junction does not match germline at one end; this may be a read error. V gene TRBV12-3 or TRBV12-4 combines with J gene TRBJ2-2; possible D gene TRBD1, 6 bases. The CDR3 loop spans 16 amino acids. DNA for the CDR3: TGTGCCAACAGTCTATACAGTGGGGGCTATACCCGGGAGCTGTTTTTT. Amino acids: CANSLYSGGYTRELFF.

V gene TRBV20-1 combines with J gene TRBJ2-1; 7 positions agree with TRBD2. The length of the CDR3 is 15 residues. Germline V gene sequence: CDR1 DFQATT, CDR2 SNEGSKA (reference sequence). The V and J ends lost 6 bases and 6 bases, in that order; junction bases with no gene match: 14. CDR3 in DNA: TGCAGTGCACCCCGCGGGAGTGCTGTCCCCAATGAGCAGTTCTTC. Translation gives CSAPRGSAVPNEQFF.

V is TRBV11-2 and J is TRBJ1-6, with TRBD1 identical over 9 bases. In germline, CDR1 is SGHAT, CDR2 FQNNGV. This CDR3 spans 17 amino acids. Trimming at V came to 10 bases and at J to 9 bases, leaving 19 bases not matched to a gene. Written as DNA, the CDR3 is TGTGCCATCAGTGAAAGGGACAGGGCCCCTTCTAGTTCACCCCTCCACTTT. Translated, it gives CAISERDRAPSSSPLHF.